This record looks at one T cell receptor (beta chain) sequence and its context. Its antigen is still unknown. As for time point: late sampling 161 to 241 days after vaccination in a few convalescent patients. Specified treatment: approximately nine-day PBMC culture with coronavirus spike peptide pools or control peptides (ViraFEST assay). This record belongs to a study of vaccination and CD4 T cells after COVID-19. Whole-study context: Convalescent donors totaled six males and four females, including two who were Hispanic. Researchers treated cells with overlapping spike peptides taken from SARS-CoV-2, HCoV-NL63, HCoV-OC43 and HCoV-229E.

Germline V gives CDR1 KGHDR, CDR2 SFDVKD. Deletions cut 4 bases from V and 2 bases from J, with 15 bases between. CDR3 size: 16 residues. Sequencing of DNA taken from cultured CD4+ T cells relied on the Oncomine TCR Beta short-read assay. TCRdb reprocessed the PCR reads with MiXCR, giving one entry per CDR3 protein. The sample gives some 24,000 distinct CDR3 sequences, roughly 40% of which show up once; around 4.4% is in the top ten. The sequence derives from a human donor who had recovered from COVID-19. Sequencing used CD4+ T cells from blood, cultured in vitro, obtained about 7 months after SARS-CoV-2 vaccination. V is TRBV24-1 and J is TRBJ2-3; D is perhaps TRBD1 or TRBD2 (5 bases each). CDR3: CATSDQVVGTTDTQYF. CDR3 sequence (DNA): TGTGCCACCAGTGACCAAGTCGTCGGGACCACAGATACGCAGTATTTT.